Listed here are 3 T cell receptor beta chains from one sample, sequenced in a study of blood T cell repertoires in COVID-19. Assay used: immunoSEQ multiplex PCR; TCRdb lists only in-frame clones, some missing. The repertoire includes 200,000 to 250,000 clones, 70% to 90% of them detected once, and 5.5% to 8% sits in the top ten. The sample taken for sequencing was peripheral blood. These TCRs come from a man between 60 and 75 years old with acute or convalescent COVID-19.

The V call is TRBV7-2, the J call TRBJ2-7; TRBD2 matches at 9 bases. V trimming: 4 bases; J trimming: 4 bases; junction bases outside the gene matches: 8. Looked up from germline, CDR1 is SGHTA and CDR2 is FQGNSA. The CDR3 is 15 residues long. The chain's CDR3 is CASSSQTSGIYEQYF. DNA of the CDR3: TGTGCCAGCAGCTCCCAGACTAGCGGCATTTACGAGCAGTACTTC.

The chain carries TRBV28 and TRBJ2-2; D perhaps matches TRBD2 (6 bases). The CDR3 extends over 12 amino acids. The V end was cut by 7 bases, the J end by 7 bases, with 10 bases between. Looked up from germline, CDR1 is MDHEN and CDR2 is SYDVKM. CDR3 sequence reads: CASTGTRGELFF. The DNA for the CDR3 is TGTGCCAGCACTGGGACTCGCGGGGAGCTGTTTTTT.

The J gene is TRBJ2-3, the V gene TRBV4-1; maybe TRBD1 (5 bases). This CDR3 region has 15 residues. Germline V CDR1 and CDR2: MGHRA, YSYEKL. V was shortened by 2 bases and J by 2 bases, with 11 bases between the two germline ends. Here the CDR3 DNA reads TGCGCCAGCAGCCAATACCAGGGAAACACAGATACGCAGTATTTT. Translated: CASSQYQGNTDTQYF.